The clone carrying this T cell receptor beta chain has only a few counts. Its specificity is unknown. This sample is drawn from a study of STAT3 mutations in large granular lymphocyte leukemia. General study results and limits: At least one immunodominant TCR beta clonotype appeared in every T-cell large granular lymphocyte leukemia patient.

TCRbeta libraries averaged around 42,000 productive templates per sample. Measured with immunoSEQ multiplex PCR; TCRdb has only the in-frame clones, and not every one. The sample lists approximately 43,000 clones, roughly three quarters occurring once. J lost 4 bases, V lost 2 bases, and 5 bases had no gene match. Looked up from germline, CDR1 is SGHTA and CDR2 is FQGNSA. This CDR3 spans 14 amino acids. The chain carries TRBV7-2 and TRBJ2-7, with 7 bases lining up with TRBD2. The sequence derives from a human donor with T large granular lymphocyte leukemia. Some clones in this sample may be carry-over from other donors' samples. The sample taken for sequencing was PBMCs. CDR3: CASSLFGGGYEQYV. The DNA for the CDR3 is TGTGCCAGCAGCTTATTTGGCGGGGGATACGAGCAGTACGTC.